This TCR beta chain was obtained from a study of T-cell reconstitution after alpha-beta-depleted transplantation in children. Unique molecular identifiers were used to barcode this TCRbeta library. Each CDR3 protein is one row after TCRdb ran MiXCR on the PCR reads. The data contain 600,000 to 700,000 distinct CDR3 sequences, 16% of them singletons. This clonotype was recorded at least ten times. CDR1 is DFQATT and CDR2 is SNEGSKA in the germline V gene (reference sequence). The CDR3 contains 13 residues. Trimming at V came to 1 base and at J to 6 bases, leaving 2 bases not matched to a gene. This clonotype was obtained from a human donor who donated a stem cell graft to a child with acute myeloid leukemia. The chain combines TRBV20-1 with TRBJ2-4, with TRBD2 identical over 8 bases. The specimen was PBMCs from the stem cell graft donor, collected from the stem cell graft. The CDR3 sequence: CSARVRGGNIQYF. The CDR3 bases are TGCAGTGCTAGAGTACGGGGGGGAAACATTCAGTACTTC.